This T cell receptor (beta chain) was profiled in a study of cytomegalovirus exposure and HLA in healthy donors. Findings and caveats of the study: Most TCR sequences were uncommon, yet certain public TCRs appeared in many donors. Specificity of a few CMV-associated chains for CMV antigens was verified in vitro. Donor immune exposure was known only as CMV serostatus.

On this clone itself: What it binds is unknown.

PCR employed 60 Vbeta and 13 Jbeta primers. Generated by immunoSEQ multiplex PCR, the TCRdb table keeps only in-frame clones and is missing some. The data hold more than 90,000 clones, with about four fifths observed a single time. The CDR3 consists of 15 residues. The V gene's germline CDR1 is SEHNR and CDR2 FQNEAQ (reference sequence). Deletions cut 5 bases from V and 3 bases from J, with 16 bases between. The chain carries TRBV7-9 and TRBJ2-5, with D perhaps TRBD2 (6 bases). Sequenced input: PBMCs. The source is a woman between 65 and 79 years old in good health and CMV-seropositive. For the CDR3, the DNA is TGTGCCAGCAGCCGCGGGGCAGATATAGAAGAGACCCAGTACTTC. Protein: CASSRGADIEETQYF. The complete variable domain, with remaining parts taken from reference TRBV7-9 and TRBJ2-5, reads DTGVSQNPRHKITKRGQNVTFRCDPISEHNRLYWYRQTLGQGPEFLTYFQNEAQLEKSRLLSDRFSAERPKGSFSTLEIQRTEQGDSAMYLCASSRGADIEETQYFGPGTRLLVL.